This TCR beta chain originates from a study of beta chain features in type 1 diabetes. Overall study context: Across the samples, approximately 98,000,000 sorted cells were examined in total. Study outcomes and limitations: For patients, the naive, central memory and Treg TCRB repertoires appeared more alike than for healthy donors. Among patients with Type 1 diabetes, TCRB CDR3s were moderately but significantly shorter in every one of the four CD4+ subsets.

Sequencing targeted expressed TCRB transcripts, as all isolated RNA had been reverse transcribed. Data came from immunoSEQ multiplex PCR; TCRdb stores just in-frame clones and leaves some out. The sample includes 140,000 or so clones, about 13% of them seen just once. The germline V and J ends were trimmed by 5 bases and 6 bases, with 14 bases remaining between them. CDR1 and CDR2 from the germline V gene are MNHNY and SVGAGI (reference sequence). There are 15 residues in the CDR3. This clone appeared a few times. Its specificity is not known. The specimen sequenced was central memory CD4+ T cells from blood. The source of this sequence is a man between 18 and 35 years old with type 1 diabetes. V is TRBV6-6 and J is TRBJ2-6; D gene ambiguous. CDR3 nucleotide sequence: TGTGCCAGCAGTGACGCCGGTTTGGAGGCCAACGTCCTGACTTTC. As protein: CASSDAGLEANVLTF.